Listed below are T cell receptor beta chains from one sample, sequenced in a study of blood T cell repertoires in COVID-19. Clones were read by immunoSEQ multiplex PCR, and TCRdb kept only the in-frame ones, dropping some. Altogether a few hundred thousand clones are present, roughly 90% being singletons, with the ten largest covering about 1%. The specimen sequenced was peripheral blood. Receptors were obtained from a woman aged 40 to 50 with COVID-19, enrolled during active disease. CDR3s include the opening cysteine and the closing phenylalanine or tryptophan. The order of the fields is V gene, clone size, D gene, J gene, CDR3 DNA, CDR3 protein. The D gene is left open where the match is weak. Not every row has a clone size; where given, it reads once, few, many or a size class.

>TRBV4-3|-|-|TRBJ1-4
TGCGCCAGCAGCCAAGGGGCCCGGGGGGCGGCTACTAATGAAAAACTGTTTTTT
CASSQGARGAATNEKLFF
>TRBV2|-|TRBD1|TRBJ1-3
TGTGCCAGCAGTGGCTCGACAGGGGGGTTCTCTGGAAACACCATATATTTT
CASSGSTGGFSGNTIYF
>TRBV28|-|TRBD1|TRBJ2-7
TGTGCCAGCAGGAGGGACAGGGAAATTTCCTACGAGCAGTACTTC
CASRRDREISYEQYF
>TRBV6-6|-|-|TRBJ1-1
TGTGCCAGCAGTCCCTCTTTCAGGGGAATGAACACTGAAGCTTTCTTT
CASSPSFRGMNTEAFF
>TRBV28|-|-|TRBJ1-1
TGTGCCAGCAGTTTAAGGGGTTACACTGAAGCTTTCTTT
CASSLRGYTEAFF
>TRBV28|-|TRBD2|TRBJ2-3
TGTGCCAGTACGAAGCGTAGGGGGACTAGCGGGACGGTGTCTAGCACAGATACGCAGTATTTT
CASTKRRGTSGTVSSTDTQYF
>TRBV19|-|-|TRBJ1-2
TGTGCCAGTATTGCCTCCGGGACACCTAACTATGGCTACACCTTC
CASIASGTPNYGYTF
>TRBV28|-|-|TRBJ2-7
TGTGCCAGCAGTCACCGGACAGTAGGCGAGCAGTACTTC
CASSHRTVGEQYF
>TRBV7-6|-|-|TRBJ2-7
TGTGCCAGCAGCAGTAAGACAGGTTTACCCTACGAGCAGTACTTC
CASSSKTGLPYEQYF
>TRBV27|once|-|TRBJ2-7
TGTGCCAGCAGGAGGACAGCCTACGAGCAGTACTTC
CASRRTAYEQYF
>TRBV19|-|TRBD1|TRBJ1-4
TGTGCCAGTGCCGGGACAGGGGACCGTTCTAATGAAAAACTGTTTTTT
CASAGTGDRSNEKLFF
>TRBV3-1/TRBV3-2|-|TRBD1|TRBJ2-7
TGTGCCAGCAGCCAGGACAGGGGGCGGAGCTACGAGCAGTACTTC
CASSQDRGRSYEQYF
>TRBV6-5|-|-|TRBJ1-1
TGTGCCAGCAGTTACGGGACACATAACACTGAAGCTTTCTTT
CASSYGTHNTEAFF
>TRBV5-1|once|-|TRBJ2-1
TGCGCCAGCAGCTTGGTATCGGGAGTCGTGAATGAGCAGTTCTTC
CASSLVSGVVNEQFF
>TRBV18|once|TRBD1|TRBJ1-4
TGTGCCAGCTCACCGACAGGGGGCAACGAAAAACTGTTTTTT
CASSPTGGNEKLFF
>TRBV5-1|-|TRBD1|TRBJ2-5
TGCGCCAGCAGCTCCGCAGGGACAGGACAAGAGACCCAGTACTTC
CASSSAGTGQETQYF
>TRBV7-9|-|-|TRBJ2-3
TGTGCCAGCAGCTTCGCCGGTGCTAGCACAGATACGCAGTATTTT
CASSFAGASTDTQYF
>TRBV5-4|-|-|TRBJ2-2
TGTGCCAGCAGCTTGGCCAAGGACCTCAGGGGTGGGGAGCTGTTTTTT
CASSLAKDLRGGELFF
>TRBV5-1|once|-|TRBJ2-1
TGCGCCAGCAGCCCCGGCCCGCCGGACAACAATGAGCAGTTCTTC
CASSPGPPDNNEQFF
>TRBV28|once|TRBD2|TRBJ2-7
TGTGCCAGCAGCCTCCTAGCGGTCTCCTACGAGCAGTACTTC
CASSLLAVSYEQYF
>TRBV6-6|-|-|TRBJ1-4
TGTGCCAGCGGGGCAGGGGAATTGTTTTTT
CASGAGELFF